This passage covers 29 T cell receptor beta chains from one sample sequenced in a study of T cell changes during pregnancy in multiple sclerosis (dated by TCRdb to the late 2010s). Libraries were made using the immunoSEQ multiplex PCR assay. Sourced from immuneACCESS, this table was stored by TCRdb with only in-frame sequences that have V and J called. A share of the clones is absent; for the studies checked, an unresolved V gene accounts for under half, and the remainder has no known explanation. This sample has 40,000 to 60,000 clones in its table, and roughly 94% of those were observed once. In total, the top ten clones hold roughly 5% of the sample. Sequenced material: CD8+ T cells from peripheral blood mononuclear cells, taken before pregnancy. These receptors came from a female donor with multiple sclerosis, enrolled in a pregnancy study.

This chain connects TRBV19 to TRBJ2-2, with D perhaps matching TRBD2 (7 bases). CDR1 LNHDA and CDR2 SQIVND come from the germline V gene (reference sequence). The V end lost 0 bases, the J end lost 4 bases, and 21 bases lay between the germline ends. The CDR3 has 19 residues. The CDR3 protein is CASSIDRGRAGRSTGELFF. Written as DNA, the CDR3 is TGTGCCAGTAGTATAGATAGGGGGAGGGCCGGACGGAGCACCGGGGAGCTGTTTTTT.

The chain joins TRBV27 to TRBJ2-3; D is unresolved. Germline V gene lookup returns CDR1 MNHEY and CDR2 SMNVEV (reference sequence). This CDR3 is 12 amino acids long. V was shortened by 6 bases and J by 4 bases, with 8 bases between the two germline ends. In DNA, the CDR3 is TGTGCCAGCAGGGAGATACCAGATACGCAGTATTTT. This gives the protein CASREIPDTQYF.

The chain joins TRBV29-1 to TRBJ2-7; TRBD1 matches at 7 bases. CDR1 and CDR2 (germline): SQVTM, ANQGSEA. CDR3 length: 14 amino acids. V lost 1 base and J lost 0; bases outside the gene matches: 3. In nucleotides, the CDR3 is TGCAGCGTTGAAGGCGGACAGGACTCCTACGAGCAGTACTTC. Its translation is CSVEGGQDSYEQYF.

This chain links TRBV19 with TRBJ2-7; the D gene is possibly TRBD2 (5 bases). V gave up 3 bases and J gave up 2 bases, with 11 bases separating them. CDR3 size: 14 residues. Germline V gene data show CDR1 as LNHDA and CDR2 as SQIVND (reference sequence). The CDR3 bases are TGTGCCAGTAGTATGCAGGACGGGACCTACGAGCAGTACTTC. Residues: CASSMQDGTYEQYF.

The V and J genes are TRBV6-4 and TRBJ2-1, with 9 bases lining up with TRBD2. This CDR3 region has 15 residues. Per germline, CDR1 MRHNA and CDR2 SNTAGT. V trimming: 0 bases; J trimming: 9 bases; junction bases outside the gene matches: 6. CDR3 loop: CASSDSAGGPGEQFF. In DNA form, the CDR3 reads TGTGCCAGCAGTGACTCTGCGGGAGGGCCGGGTGAGCAGTTCTTC.

To note about this clone: Other DNA sequences from this sample encode an identical CDR3 as well. The V and J genes are TRBV27 and TRBJ2-7; 8 nucleotides line up with TRBD1. The V gene end was trimmed by 3 bases and the J gene end by 2 bases; junction bases not matched to a gene: 3. CDR3 length equals 14 residues. Germline CDR1 MNHEY, CDR2 SMNVEV (reference sequence). The CDR3 coding sequence is TGTGCCAGCAGTTTGGGGACAGGACCCTACGAGCAGTACTTC. Residues: CASSLGTGPYEQYF.

The chain carries TRBV28 and TRBJ2-1; 12 bases fit TRBD2. V shed 4 bases and J 8 bases; nucleotides not matched to a gene: 9. The CDR3 contains 16 residues. Germline CDR1 reads MDHEN; CDR2 reads SYDVKM. The CDR3 bases are TGTGCCAGCAGTTGGGGGTCTAGCGGGAGGGCCTATGAGCAGTTCTTC. This sequence encodes CASSWGSSGRAYEQFF.

The V gene is TRBV4-1, the J gene TRBJ2-7; D gene ambiguous. The CDR3 contains 12 residues. The germline V and J ends were trimmed by 0 bases and 2 bases, with 2 bases remaining between them. Germline V gives CDR1 MGHRA, CDR2 YSYEKL. For the CDR3, the DNA is TGCGCCAGCAGCCAAGATACCTACGAGCAGTACTTC. Encoded protein: CASSQDTYEQYF.

V usage is TRBV6-5 and J usage is TRBJ2-7; the D gene is possibly TRBD1 (6 bases). Germline V CDR1 and CDR2: MNHEY, SVGAGI. V was cut by 6 bases and J by 3 bases, with 18 bases left in between. This CDR3 is 15 amino acids long. Here the CDR3 DNA reads TGTGCCAGCAGCCTATCAGAGACAGGTATCTACGAGCAGTACTTC. Translated, it gives CASSLSETGIYEQYF.

This chain uses TRBV4-1 with TRBJ2-7; D perhaps matches TRBD1 (7 bases). The V end was cut by 6 bases, the J end by 3 bases, with 21 bases between. CDR1 and CDR2 (germline): MGHRA, YSYEKL. The CDR3 sequence is 16 residues long. The CDR3, as DNA: TGCGCCAGCAGTTGGGAGGTCCGGGACAGCGACTACGAGCAGTACTTC. Translation: CASSWEVRDSDYEQYF.

CDR3 amino acids: CAWSVVGRGETQYF. As DNA, the CDR3 is TGTGCCTGGAGTGTTGTCGGGAGAGGAGAGACCCAGTACTTC. The V and J genes are TRBV30 and TRBJ2-5, with TRBD2 as a possible D gene (6 bases). V was cut by 0 bases and J by 4 bases, with 12 bases left in between. Looked up from germline, CDR1 is GTSNPN and CDR2 is SVGIG (reference sequence). The CDR3 contains 14 residues.

This chain joins TRBV28 and TRBJ1-4; no definite D call. This CDR3 is built from 11 residues. Trimming removed 2 bases from V and 8 bases from J, with 3 bases in between. Germline loops: CDR1 MDHEN, CDR2 SYDVKM. CDR3 in amino acids: CASSLEEKLFF. The CDR3 nucleotides read TGTGCCAGCAGTTTAGAGGAAAAACTGTTTTTT.

The V gene is TRBV9, the J gene TRBJ2-7, with 8 positions matching TRBD1. The CDR3 is made up of 15 amino acids. Germline CDR1 is SGDLS and CDR2 is YYNGEE. V dropped 0 bases and J dropped 5; count of bases not matched to a gene: 7. In DNA form, the CDR3 reads TGTGCCAGCAGCGTAGCGGGCAGGGGGCGGGACGAGCAGTACTTC. Translated: CASSVAGRGRDEQYF.

The chain carries TRBV29-1 and TRBJ2-1, with 15 bases identical to TRBD2. Germline CDR1 and CDR2: SQVTM and ANQGSEA. The CDR3 runs to 15 residues. Trimming at V came to 1 base and at J to 7 bases, leaving 2 bases not matched to a gene. CDR3 in amino acids: CSVEGGLAGGNEQFF. CDR3 DNA sequence: TGCAGCGTTGAAGGGGGACTAGCGGGGGGTAATGAGCAGTTCTTC.

This rearrangement joins TRBV18 to TRBJ2-7; TRBD1 matches 9 bases. Germline loops: CDR1 KGHSH, CDR2 LQKENI. The CDR3 length is 13 residues. Trimming removed 3 bases from V and 5 bases from J; junction bases left unmatched: 2. The CDR3 DNA sequence: TGTGCCAGCTCACCTAGACAGGGGGACGAGCAGTACTTC. Translated, it gives CASSPRQGDEQYF.

The chain links TRBV27 to TRBJ1-5, with TRBD1 as a possible D gene (5 bases). CDR1 and CDR2 (germline): MNHEY, SMNVEV (reference sequence). The CDR3 spans 14 residues. V was trimmed by 2 bases and J by 5 bases, leaving 10 bases between them. The CDR3 DNA reads as TGTGCCAGCAGTTTACAGGGTCAACATCAGCCCCAGCATTTT. Translating it yields CASSLQGQHQPQHF.

This chain links TRBV5-6 with TRBJ2-3; D is unclear. Trimming removed 2 bases from V and 1 base from J, with 14 bases in between. The CDR3 runs 16 residues. Per the germline V gene, CDR1 is SGHDT and CDR2 is YYEEEE. The CDR3 protein is CASSFSFPAGTDTQYF. The CDR3 DNA sequence: TGTGCCAGCAGCTTCTCTTTTCCGGCGGGCACAGATACGCAGTATTTT.

The chain carries TRBV6-1 and TRBJ2-7, with 10 bases aligning to TRBD1. V dropped 2 bases and J dropped 4; count of bases not matched to a gene: 2. The length of the CDR3 is 14 residues. The germline CDR1 and CDR2 sequences are MNHNS and SASEGT. CDR3 amino acids: CASSEMGQGYEQYF. CDR3 in DNA: TGTGCCAGCAGTGAAATGGGACAGGGGTACGAGCAGTACTTC.

This chain links TRBV7-6 with TRBJ1-4; 7 bases fit TRBD1. The CDR3 is made up of 17 amino acids. Trimming removed 1 base from V and 0 bases from J; junction bases left unmatched: 5. Per the germline V gene, CDR1 is SGHVS and CDR2 is FNYEAQ. The chain's CDR3 is CASSLGGDSATNEKLFF. Written as DNA, the CDR3 is TGTGCCAGCAGCTTAGGTGGGGACAGCGCAACTAATGAAAAACTGTTTTTT.

This chain connects TRBV6-5 to TRBJ1-1; maybe TRBD1 (6 bases). This CDR3 spans 14 amino acids. Germline V CDR1 and CDR2: MNHEY, SVGAGI. V dropped 0 bases and J dropped 5 bases, with 10 bases sitting between them. The CDR3 protein is CASSYSSGETEAFF. Here the CDR3 DNA reads TGTGCCAGCAGTTACTCGTCAGGGGAAACTGAAGCTTTCTTT.

V gene TRBV10-3 combines with J gene TRBJ1-2; 9 bases line up with TRBD1. The CDR3 length is 16 residues. Germline CDR1 ENHRY, CDR2 SYGVKD. J lost 2 bases, V lost 8 bases, and 12 bases had no gene match. The CDR3 sequence is CAIGNGTGLTNYGYTF. The CDR3 DNA sequence: TGTGCCATCGGAAACGGGACAGGGCTAACGAACTATGGCTACACCTTC.

This clone was counted at least ten times. The chain couples TRBV6-1 to TRBJ1-2; tentative D call: TRBD1 (5 bases). Germline assignment: CDR1 MNHNS and CDR2 SASEGT. This CDR3 contains 14 residues. V was shortened by 2 bases and J by 8 bases, with 15 bases between the two germline ends. CDR3 DNA: TGTGCCAGCAGTGAACGGCAGGGTCTTCGGGGCTACACCTTC. Residues: CASSERQGLRGYTF.

The chain combines TRBV7-6 with TRBJ2-7, with 7 bases identical to TRBD2. Germline CDR1 SGHVS, CDR2 FNYEAQ. Germline trimming cut 3 bases from V and 4 bases from J; bases unmatched to any gene: 6. The CDR3 is 14 amino acids. CDR3 amino acids: CASSFYGSGYEQYF. In DNA form, the CDR3 reads TGTGCCAGCAGCTTTTACGGTAGCGGGTACGAGCAGTACTTC.

The CDR3 reads CATSRAQGLTEAFF. In nucleotides, the CDR3 is TGTGCCACCAGCAGAGCTCAGGGGCTTACTGAAGCTTTCTTT. The chain carries TRBV15 and TRBJ1-1, with TRBD1 as a possible D gene (6 bases). This CDR3 has 14 residues. Trimming stripped 1 base from V and 5 bases from J, with 11 bases between. Germline V gene sequence: CDR1 LNHNV, CDR2 YYDKDF (reference sequence).

The chain joins TRBV4-1 to TRBJ1-4, with a tentative D call TRBD1 (6 bases). The germline V and J ends were trimmed by 4 bases and 7 bases, with 16 bases remaining between them. Germline-derived CDR1 and CDR2 are MGHRA and YSYEKL. The CDR3 spans 15 residues. The CDR3 nucleotides are TGCGCCAGCAGCCCGCTTTTGGGGGCGGGTGAAAAACTGTTTTTT. It specifies CASSPLLGAGEKLFF.

V is TRBV10-3 and J is TRBJ2-5; 9 nucleotides align to TRBD2. CDR1 is ENHRY and CDR2 is SYGVKD in the germline V gene. The CDR3 spans 16 residues. The ends lost 2 bases at V and 1 base at J; junction bases unmatched: 5. The CDR3 sequence is CAISEELAGAQETQYF. Here the CDR3 DNA reads TGTGCCATCAGTGAGGAATTAGCGGGAGCCCAAGAGACCCAGTACTTC.

V usage is TRBV6-5 and J usage is TRBJ2-3; D might be TRBD2 (6 bases). The CDR3 loop spans 15 amino acids. Germline V gene data show CDR1 as MNHEY and CDR2 as SVGAGI. The V end was cut by 6 bases, the J end by 0 bases, with 13 bases between. CDR3 loop: CASSQLAGSTDTQYF. The CDR3 coding sequence is TGTGCCAGCAGCCAGTTGGCGGGAAGCACAGATACGCAGTATTTT.

The chain has TRBV5-1 and TRBJ2-1, with D maybe TRBD2 (6 bases). V lost 4 bases and J lost 7, with 9 bases in between. The CDR3 contains 12 residues. Germline V gene lookup returns CDR1 SGHRS and CDR2 YFSETQ. The CDR3 DNA sequence: TGCGCCAGCAGCACCGGAGGGAATGAGCAGTTCTTC. Encoded protein: CASSTGGNEQFF.

The chain employs TRBV6-6 and TRBJ2-5; D possibly corresponds to TRBD1 (5 bases). Trimming cost V 2 bases and J 4 bases, with 17 bases left between them. CDR1 is MNHNY, CDR2 SVGAGI, per germline (reference sequence). CDR3 length equals 16 residues. The CDR3 DNA reads as TGTGCCAGCAGTTACCGCCAAGGGGCCGCCGCAGAGACCCAGTACTTC. Protein sequence: CASSYRQGAAAETQYF.